The following is a T cell receptor (beta chain) sequence with its context. Its specificity is not known. This specimen comes from a study of cytomegalovirus exposure and HLA in healthy donors. With 1 base removed from V and 0 bases from J, the gap between germline ends came to 10 bases. The CDR3 spans 16 residues. Germline V lookup: CDR1 SGHTA, CDR2 FQGNSA. Study-level points and caveats: According to the study, roughly 160 TCR beta chains were cytomegalovirus-associated. A cluster of highly shared sequence variants was likely a sequencing artifact. The study reported that TCR beta sequences accurately predicted HLA-A and HLA-B alleles in most subjects.

PCR employed 60 Vbeta and 13 Jbeta primers. Data came from immunoSEQ multiplex PCR; TCRdb stores just in-frame clones and leaves some out. The sample table includes about 130,000 clones. The sample was PBMCs. The receptor was derived from a man aged 35-49 years in good health and CMV-seronegative. This chain uses TRBV7-2 with TRBJ2-1, with a weak D call TRBD2 (5 bases). For the CDR3, the DNA is TGTGCCAGCAGCTTAGTGAGCGGAGTCTCCTACAATGAGCAGTTCTTC. Translating gives CASSLVSGVSYNEQFF. The full variable domain, completed using reference TRBV7-2 and TRBJ2-1, is GAGVSQSPSNKVTEKGKDVELRCDPISGHTALYWYRQSLGQGLEFLIYFQGNSAPDKSGLPSDRFSAERTGGSVSTLTIQRTQQEDSAVYLCASSLVSGVSYNEQFFGPGTRLTVL.